This TCR beta chain is from a study of blood T cell repertoires in COVID-19. This CDR3 is 15 amino acids long. Germline V gene lookup returns CDR1 SGDLS and CDR2 YYNGEE. V lost 3 bases, J lost 6 bases, and 18 bases lay in between. Generated by immunoSEQ multiplex PCR, the TCRdb table keeps only in-frame clones and is missing some. The sample consists of around 130,000 clones, roughly nine tenths of them appearing once. The gene calls are TRBV9 and TRBJ1-1, with a possible D match to TRBD1 (6 bases). This clonotype was sampled from a man in his 70s with active or convalescent COVID-19. The sample consisted of peripheral blood. The CDR3 DNA is TGTGCCAGCAGCGCCTGGACAGACACTGGCCCTGAAGCTTTCTTT. It codes for CASSAWTDTGPEAFF.